The present entry profiles one TCR beta chain with its context. The data stem from a study of blood T cell repertoires in COVID-19. Overall study: Sample material is recorded as cDNA or gDNA derived from T cells, B-cell-depleted T cells, or PBMCs.

This CDR3 has 12 amino acids. Trimming took 5 bases from V and 7 from J, leaving 12 bases between them. Germline V gene data show CDR1 as SGHVS and CDR2 as FQNEAQ. Assay used: immunoSEQ multiplex PCR; TCRdb lists only in-frame clones, some missing. The profile covers 200,000 to 300,000 clones, with roughly four fifths appearing a single time and roughly 3.2% taken by the ten largest. The material sequenced was peripheral blood. This TCR came from a woman in her late teens or twenties with acute or convalescent COVID-19. The chain has TRBV7-8 and TRBJ2-7, with D tentatively TRBD2 (6 bases). The CDR3 nucleotides are TGTGCCAGCAGCCGTCTAGCGTGGGAGCAGTACTTC. It translates to CASSRLAWEQYF.